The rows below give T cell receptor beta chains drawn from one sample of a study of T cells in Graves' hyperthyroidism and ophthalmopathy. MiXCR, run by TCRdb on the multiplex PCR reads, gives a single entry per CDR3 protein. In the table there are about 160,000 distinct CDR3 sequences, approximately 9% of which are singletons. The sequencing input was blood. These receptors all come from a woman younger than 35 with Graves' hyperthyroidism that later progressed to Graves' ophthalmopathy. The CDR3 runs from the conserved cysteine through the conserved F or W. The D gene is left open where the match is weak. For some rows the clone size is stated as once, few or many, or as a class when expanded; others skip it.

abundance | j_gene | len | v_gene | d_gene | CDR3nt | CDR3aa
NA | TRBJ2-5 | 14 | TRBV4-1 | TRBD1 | TGCGCCAGCAGCCAAGGCCCAGGGGGAGAGACCCAGTACTTC | CASSQGPGGETQYF
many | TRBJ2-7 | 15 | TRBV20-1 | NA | TGCAGTGCTAGAGTAGCAGGGACTGGGCCTGAGAAGCAGTACTTC | CSARVAGTGPEKQYF
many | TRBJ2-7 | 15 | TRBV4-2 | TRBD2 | TGTGCCAGCAGCCAAGAACTAGCGGGACTCTACGAGCAGTACTTC | CASSQELAGLYEQYF
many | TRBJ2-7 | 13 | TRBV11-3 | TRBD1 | TGTGCCAGCAGCTCGACAGGGGCCTACGAGCAGTACTTC | CASSSTGAYEQYF
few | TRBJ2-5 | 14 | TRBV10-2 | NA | TGCGCCAGCAGTGAGTTGGGGATTATGGAGACCCAGTACTTC | CASSELGIMETQYF
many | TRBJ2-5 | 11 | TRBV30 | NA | TGTGCAACGGAACGCGGGGAGACCCAGTACTTC | CATERGETQYF
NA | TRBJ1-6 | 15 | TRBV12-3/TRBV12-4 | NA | TGTGCCAGCAGGGGGGGGGTATCCTATAATTCACCCCTCCACTTT | CASRGGVSYNSPLHF
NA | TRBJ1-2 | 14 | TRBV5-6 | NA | TGTGCCAGCAGCTTGGAAGGGACTAACTATGGCTACACCTTC | CASSLEGTNYGYTF
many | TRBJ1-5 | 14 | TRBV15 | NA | TGTGCCACCAGCACCGGGGGGAGCAATCAGCCCCAGCATTTT | CATSTGGSNQPQHF
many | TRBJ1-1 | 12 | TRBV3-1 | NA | TGTGCCAGCAGCCAAAATACCCCTGAAGCTTTCTTT | CASSQNTPEAFF
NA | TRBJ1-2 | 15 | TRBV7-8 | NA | TGTGCCAGCGGAAGCTTAAGTGGCATGAACTATGGCTACACCTTC | CASGSLSGMNYGYTF
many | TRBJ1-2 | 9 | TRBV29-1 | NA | TGCAGCGTTCCGGATGGCTACACCTTC | CSVPDGYTF
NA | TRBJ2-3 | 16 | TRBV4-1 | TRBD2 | TGCGCCAGCAGGAATGGACTAGCACGACGCACAGATACGCAGTATTTT | CASRNGLARRTDTQYF
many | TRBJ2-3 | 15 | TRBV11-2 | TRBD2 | TGTGCCAGTTACCGCGGGGGGGCCGTAGCAGATACGCAGTATTTT | CASYRGGAVADTQYF
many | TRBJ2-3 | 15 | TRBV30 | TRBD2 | TGTGCCTGGAGAGGGAAAGCGGGAGCCACAGATACGCAGTATTTT | CAWRGKAGATDTQYF
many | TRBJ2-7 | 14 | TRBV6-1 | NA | TGTGCCAGCAGTCCCAGACAGGCCTCCTACGAGCAGTACTTC | CASSPRQASYEQYF
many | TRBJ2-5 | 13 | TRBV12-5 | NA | TGTGCTAGTGGTTCACAGGGTTCAGAGACCCAGTACTTC | CASGSQGSETQYF
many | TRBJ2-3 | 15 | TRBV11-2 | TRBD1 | TGTGCCAGCAGCTTCCGGGACAGGGGATCAGATACGCAGTATTTT | CASSFRDRGSDTQYF
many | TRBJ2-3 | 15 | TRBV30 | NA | TGTGCCTGGAACCGGGATTTGCGGGGCACAGATACGCAGTATTTT | CAWNRDLRGTDTQYF
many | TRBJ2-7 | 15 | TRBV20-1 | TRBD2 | TGCAGTGCTAGAGATCTAGCGGGTGACTCCTACGAGCAGTACTTC | CSARDLAGDSYEQYF
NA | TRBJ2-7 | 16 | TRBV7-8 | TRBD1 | TGTGCCAGCAGCTTGTACCGGGACAGGGGGCTTGACGAGCAGTACTTC | CASSLYRDRGLDEQYF
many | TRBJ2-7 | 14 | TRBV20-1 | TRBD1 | TGCAGTGCTAGAGATGGGGGACAGGGAAACGAGCAGTACTTC | CSARDGGQGNEQYF
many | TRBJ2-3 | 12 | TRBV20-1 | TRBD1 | TGCAGTGCCACCGACAGGGGGAACACGCAGTATTTT | CSATDRGNTQYF
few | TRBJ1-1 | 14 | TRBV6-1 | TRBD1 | TGTGCCAGCAGGAGGACAGGGTTACGAACTGAAGCTTTCTTT | CASRRTGLRTEAFF
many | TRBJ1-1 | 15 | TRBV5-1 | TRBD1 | TGCGCCAGCAGCGGGACAGGGGGCCGAGGCACTGAAGCTTTCTTT | CASSGTGGRGTEAFF
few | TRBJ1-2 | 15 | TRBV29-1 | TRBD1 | TGCAGCGTTGACACTTCAGGGACAGGCACCTATGGCTACACCTTC | CSVDTSGTGTYGYTF
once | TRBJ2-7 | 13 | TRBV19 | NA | TGTGCCAATAGATCGGGCGGGAACTACGAGCAGTACTTC | CANRSGGNYEQYF
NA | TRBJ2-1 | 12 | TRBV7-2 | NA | TGTGCCAGCAGCTTAGTCCCCTACGAGCAGTTCTTC | CASSLVPYEQFF
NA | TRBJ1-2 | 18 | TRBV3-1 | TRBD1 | TGTGCCAGCAGCCAATCTGGGACAGGGGATCTCGTCGACTATGGCTACACCTTC | CASSQSGTGDLVDYGYTF
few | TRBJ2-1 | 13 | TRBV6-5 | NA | TGTGCCAGCAGTTACCCGGAAAATAAGAAGCAGTTCTTC | CASSYPENKKQFF
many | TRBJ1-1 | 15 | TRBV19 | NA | TGTGCCAGTAGTTCCCGGGGGATAAGGGGGACTGAAGCTTTCTTT | CASSSRGIRGTEAFF
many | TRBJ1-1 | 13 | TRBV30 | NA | TGTGCCTGGAAGGCCTGGGAGAACACTGAAGCTTTCTTT | CAWKAWENTEAFF
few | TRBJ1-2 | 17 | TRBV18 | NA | TGTGCCAGCTCACCACCGGGCTTACGGGCAACTAACTATGGCTACACCTTC | CASSPPGLRATNYGYTF
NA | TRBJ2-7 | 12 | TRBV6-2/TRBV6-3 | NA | TGTGCCAGCAGTTACTTAGGGCGCGAGCAGTACTTC | CASSYLGREQYF
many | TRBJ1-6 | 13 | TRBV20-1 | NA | TGCAGTGCTATACAGGAAAGGGATTCACCCCTCCACTTT | CSAIQERDSPLHF
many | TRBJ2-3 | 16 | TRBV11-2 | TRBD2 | TGTGCCAGCAGCTTAGGAAGCGGGGGGAGCACAGATACGCAGTATTTT | CASSLGSGGSTDTQYF
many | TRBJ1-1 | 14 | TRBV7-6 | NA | TGTGCCAGCAGCTTAGTGGGCAGGGACACTGAAGCTTTCTTT | CASSLVGRDTEAFF
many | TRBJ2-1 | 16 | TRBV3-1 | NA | TGTGCCAGCAGCCAAGAGGGTGGCGGGGTCTACAATGAGCAGTTCTTC | CASSQEGGGVYNEQFF
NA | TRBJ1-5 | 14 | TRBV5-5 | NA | TGTGCCAGCAGCTTAATTTGGGAAAATCAGCCCCAGCATTTT | CASSLIWENQPQHF
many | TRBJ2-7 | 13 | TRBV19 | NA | TGTGCCAGTAGTGGTTCGTCCTCCTACGAGCAGTACTTC | CASSGSSSYEQYF
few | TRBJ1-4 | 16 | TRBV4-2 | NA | TGTGCCAGCAGCCAAGATGAGCGGGGGTGGGGTGAAAAACTGTTTTTT | CASSQDERGWGEKLFF
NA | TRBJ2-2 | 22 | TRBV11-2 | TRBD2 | TGTGCCAGCAGCCCGCATAGTCGGACTAGCGGGAGGGCCTTCCGAGGCACCGGGGAGCTGTTTTTT | CASSPHSRTSGRAFRGTGELFF
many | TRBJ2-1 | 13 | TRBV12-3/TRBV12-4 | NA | TGTGCCAGCAGGACGGACAACTACAATGAGCAGTTCTTC | CASRTDNYNEQFF
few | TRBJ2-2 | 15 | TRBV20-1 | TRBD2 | TGCAGTGCTGGGGCCGGGACTAGCTACACCGGGGAGCTGTTTTTT | CSAGAGTSYTGELFF
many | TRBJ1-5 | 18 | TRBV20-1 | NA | TGCAGTGCTAGAGATTCGGTTGTATCCAGATTTAGCAATCAGCCCCAGCATTTT | CSARDSVVSRFSNQPQHF
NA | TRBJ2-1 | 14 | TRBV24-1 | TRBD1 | TGTGCCACCAGTAGGACAGGGGGCCACAATGAGCAGTTCTTC | CATSRTGGHNEQFF
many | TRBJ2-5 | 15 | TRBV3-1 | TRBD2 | TGTGCCAGCAGCCAGGATACTAGCGTCGGTGGGACCCAGTACTTC | CASSQDTSVGGTQYF
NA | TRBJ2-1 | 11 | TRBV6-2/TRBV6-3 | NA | TGTGCCAGCAGTTTCACGAATGAGCAGTTCTTC | CASSFTNEQFF
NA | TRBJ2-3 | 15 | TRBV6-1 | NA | TGTGCCAGCAGTGAAGGCAGCCTTAGCACAGATACGCAGTATTTT | CASSEGSLSTDTQYF